The clone carrying this T cell receptor beta chain was counted a single time. Its specificity is unknown. Germline V lookup: CDR1 LNHDA, CDR2 SQIVND (reference sequence). V shed 3 bases, J shed 7 bases, and the junction held 6 bases outside the gene matches. The CDR3 totals 15 residues. Generated by immunoSEQ multiplex PCR, the TCRdb table keeps only in-frame clones and is missing some. The table has roughly 160,000 clones, 92% seen once. This record comes from a study of T cell responses to AZD1222 COVID-19 vaccine. Overall study results and limits: Spike-specific TCR depth and breadth grew after two AZD1222 doses. Females made up more of the donors, who were largely white British, and clonal diversity may have come out too low.

Second-dose recipients at about 4 or about 12 weeks were treated as one pooled group. The sequence came from an adult who received the AZD1222 COVID-19 vaccine. Material: peripheral blood, obtained 28 days after the second AZD1222 dose. V usage is TRBV19 and J usage is TRBJ1-6, with 7 positions matching TRBD1. The CDR3 loop is CASSIRPGGNSPLHF. Written as DNA, the CDR3 is TGTGCCAGTAGTATTCGACCAGGGGGAAATTCACCCCTCCACTTT.